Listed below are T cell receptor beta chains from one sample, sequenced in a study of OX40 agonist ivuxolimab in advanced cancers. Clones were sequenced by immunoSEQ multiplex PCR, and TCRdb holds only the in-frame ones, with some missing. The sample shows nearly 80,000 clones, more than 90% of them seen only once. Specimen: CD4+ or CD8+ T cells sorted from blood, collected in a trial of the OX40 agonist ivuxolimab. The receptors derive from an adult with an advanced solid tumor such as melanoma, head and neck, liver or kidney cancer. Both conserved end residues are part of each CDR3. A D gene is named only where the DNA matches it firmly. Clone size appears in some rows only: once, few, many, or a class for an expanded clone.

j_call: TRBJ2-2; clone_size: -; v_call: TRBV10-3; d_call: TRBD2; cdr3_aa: CAISEPPGLAGRTGELFF
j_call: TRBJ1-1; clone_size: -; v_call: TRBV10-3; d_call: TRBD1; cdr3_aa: CAISESGRGSIEAFF
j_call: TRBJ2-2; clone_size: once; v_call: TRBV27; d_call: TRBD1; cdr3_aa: CASSRRTGASLTNTGELFF
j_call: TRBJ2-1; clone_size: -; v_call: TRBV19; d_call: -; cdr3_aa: CASSIFGGGSQYNEQFF
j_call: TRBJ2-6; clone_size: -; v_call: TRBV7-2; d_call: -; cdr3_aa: CARAPGGANVLTF
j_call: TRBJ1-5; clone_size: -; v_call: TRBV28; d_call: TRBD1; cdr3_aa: CASRPGGVNQPQHF
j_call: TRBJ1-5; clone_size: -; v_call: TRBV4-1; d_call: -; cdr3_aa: CASSQTLGGQPQHF
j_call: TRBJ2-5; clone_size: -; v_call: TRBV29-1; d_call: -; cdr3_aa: CSVEQQQETQYF
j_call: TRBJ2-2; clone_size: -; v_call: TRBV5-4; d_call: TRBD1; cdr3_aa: CASTARQGGTGELFF
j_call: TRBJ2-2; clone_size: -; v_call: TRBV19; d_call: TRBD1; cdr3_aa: CASGPGQVTGELFF
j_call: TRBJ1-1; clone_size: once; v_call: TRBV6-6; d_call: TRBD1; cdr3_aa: CASSPYQGGRTEAFF
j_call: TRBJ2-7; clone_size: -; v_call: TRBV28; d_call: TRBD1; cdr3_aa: CASSSDRGRREQYF
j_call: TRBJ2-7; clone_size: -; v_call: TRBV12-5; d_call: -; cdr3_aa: CASGLGGGYEQYF
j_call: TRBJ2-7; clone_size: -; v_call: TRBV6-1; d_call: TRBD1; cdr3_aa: CASLGQGDAYEQYF
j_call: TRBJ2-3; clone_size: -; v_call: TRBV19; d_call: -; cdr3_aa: CASTNGRRDTQYF
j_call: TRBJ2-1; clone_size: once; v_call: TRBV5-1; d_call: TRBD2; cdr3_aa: CASSGGIAGVTGNEQFF
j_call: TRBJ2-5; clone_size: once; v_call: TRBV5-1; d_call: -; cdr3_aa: CASSYGREQYF
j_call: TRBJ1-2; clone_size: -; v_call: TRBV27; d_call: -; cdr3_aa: CASAPGGIGFNYGYTF
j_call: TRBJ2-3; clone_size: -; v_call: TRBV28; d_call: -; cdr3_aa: CASSTPDLAWTDTQYF
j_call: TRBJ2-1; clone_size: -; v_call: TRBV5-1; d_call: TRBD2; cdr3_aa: CASRSGLATFSPLNEQFF
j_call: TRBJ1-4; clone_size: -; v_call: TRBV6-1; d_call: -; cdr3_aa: CASSESRGAEKLFF
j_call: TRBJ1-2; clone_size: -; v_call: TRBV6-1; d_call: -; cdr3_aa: CASSAAGNYGYTF
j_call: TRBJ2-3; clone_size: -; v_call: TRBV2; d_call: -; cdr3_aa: CASSVETSLTDTQYF
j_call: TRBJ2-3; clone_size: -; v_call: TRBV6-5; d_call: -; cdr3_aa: CASSYFGRSTDTQYF
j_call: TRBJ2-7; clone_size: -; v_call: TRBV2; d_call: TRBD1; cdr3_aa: CASSAFGQGRYEQYF
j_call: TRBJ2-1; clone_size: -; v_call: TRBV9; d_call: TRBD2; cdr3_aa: CASSVATSGAYNEQFF
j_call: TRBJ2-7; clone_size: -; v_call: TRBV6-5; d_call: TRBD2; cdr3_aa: CASSYSLAGDEQYF
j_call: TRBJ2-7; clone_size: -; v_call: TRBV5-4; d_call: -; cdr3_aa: CASSLEGGLTYEQYF
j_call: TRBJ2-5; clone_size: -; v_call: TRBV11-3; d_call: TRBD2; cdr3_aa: CASSLVSGAGETQYF
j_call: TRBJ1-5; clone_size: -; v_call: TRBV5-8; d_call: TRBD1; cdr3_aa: CASSLIQGTSNQPQHF
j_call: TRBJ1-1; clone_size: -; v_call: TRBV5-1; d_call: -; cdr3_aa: CASSLGGPEAFF
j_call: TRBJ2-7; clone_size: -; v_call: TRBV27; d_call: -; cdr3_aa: CASSSQKRLTPPGEQYF
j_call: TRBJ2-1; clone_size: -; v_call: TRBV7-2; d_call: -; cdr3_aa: CASKGYGAYNEQFF
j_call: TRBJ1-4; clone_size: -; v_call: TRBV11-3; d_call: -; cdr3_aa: CASSPNSGRCEKLFF
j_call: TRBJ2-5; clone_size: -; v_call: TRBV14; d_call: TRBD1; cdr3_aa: CASSRKLTGGKETQYF
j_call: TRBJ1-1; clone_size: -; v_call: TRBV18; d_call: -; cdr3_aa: CASSPRGRVFAEAFF
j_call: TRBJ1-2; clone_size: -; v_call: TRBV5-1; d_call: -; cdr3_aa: CASSLAPERGYTF
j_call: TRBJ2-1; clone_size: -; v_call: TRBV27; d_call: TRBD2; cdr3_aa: CASTGLAGINYNEQFF
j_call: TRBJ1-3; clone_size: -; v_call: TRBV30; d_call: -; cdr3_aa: CAWSKGRKNTIYF
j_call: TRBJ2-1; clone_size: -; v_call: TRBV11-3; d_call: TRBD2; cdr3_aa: CASSLAGARDEQFF
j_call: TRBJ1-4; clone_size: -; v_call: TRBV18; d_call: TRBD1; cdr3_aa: CASSHQPGQVNEKLFF
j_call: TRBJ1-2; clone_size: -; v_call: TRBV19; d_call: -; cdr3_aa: CASSMGTNYGYTF
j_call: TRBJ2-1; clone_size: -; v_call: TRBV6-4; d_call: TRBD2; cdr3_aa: CASSDLEILGRGYNEQFF
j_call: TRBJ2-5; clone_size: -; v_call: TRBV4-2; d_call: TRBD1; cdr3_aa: CASSQDTGTGQETQYF
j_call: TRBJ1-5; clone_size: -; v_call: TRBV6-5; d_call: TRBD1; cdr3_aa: CASSYSGTANQPQHF
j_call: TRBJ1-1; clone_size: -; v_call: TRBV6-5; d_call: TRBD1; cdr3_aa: CASRSTGAGAEAFF
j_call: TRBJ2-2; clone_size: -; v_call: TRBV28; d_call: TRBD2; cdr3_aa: CASSLREGLAGVTGELFF
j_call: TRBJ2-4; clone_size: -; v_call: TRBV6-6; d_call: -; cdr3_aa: CASSYSAGFENIQYF
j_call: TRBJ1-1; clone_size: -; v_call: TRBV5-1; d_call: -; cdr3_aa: CASSLVGNSGTEAFF
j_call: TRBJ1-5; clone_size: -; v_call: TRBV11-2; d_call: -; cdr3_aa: CASSLSTRQPQHF
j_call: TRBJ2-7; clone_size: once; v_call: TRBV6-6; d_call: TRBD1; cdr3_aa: CASSYRGQGYEQYF
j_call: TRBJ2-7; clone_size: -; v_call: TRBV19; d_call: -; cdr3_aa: CARGVANGQMDEQYF
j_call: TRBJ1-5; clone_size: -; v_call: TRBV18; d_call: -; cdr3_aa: CASSPRGGSEPQHF
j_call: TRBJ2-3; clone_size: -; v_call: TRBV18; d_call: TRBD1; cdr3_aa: CASSPRTGSEGRRSGFF
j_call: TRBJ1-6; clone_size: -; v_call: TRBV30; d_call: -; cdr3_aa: CAWSSRGGSPLHF
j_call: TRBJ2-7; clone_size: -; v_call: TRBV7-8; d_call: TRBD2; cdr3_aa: CASSLPSGSYEQYF
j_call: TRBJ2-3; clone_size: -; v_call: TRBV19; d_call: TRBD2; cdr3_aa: CASGLAGVDTQYF
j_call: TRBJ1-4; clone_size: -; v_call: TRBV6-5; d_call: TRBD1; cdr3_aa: CASSYTGTDNEKLFF
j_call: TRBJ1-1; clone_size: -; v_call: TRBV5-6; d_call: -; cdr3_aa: CASSLAGAGTEAFF